This is a list of T cell receptor beta chains from one sample in a study of T cell responses to AZD1222 COVID-19 vaccine. The method was immunoSEQ multiplex PCR; TCRdb's version includes in-frame clones alone and lacks a portion of them. The sample contains around 85,000 clones, 85% to 90% of which appear only once. This material consisted of peripheral blood, taken 28 days after the second AZD1222 dose. Receptors originate from an adult who received the AZD1222 COVID-19 vaccine. Each CDR3 is given with its conserved first and last residue.

V gene	J gene	CDR3 protein
TRBV10-3	TRBJ2-7	CAISADFEDEQYF
TRBV3-1/TRBV3-2	TRBJ2-2	CASSPIYPRTRNTGELFF
TRBV5-1	TRBJ2-7	CASSLGGQGYEQYF
TRBV30	TRBJ2-2	CAWSVIAGVAHTGELFF
TRBV9	TRBJ2-2	CASSKDELAGNTGELFF
TRBV7-3	TRBJ2-7	CASSLNGPYEQYF
TRBV30	TRBJ2-7	CAWSHSYEQYF
TRBV28	TRBJ1-2	CASSFLGQGVLRDGYTF
TRBV18	TRBJ1-3	CASSPGNIGNTIYF
TRBV3-1/TRBV3-2	TRBJ1-4	CASSRPTATNEKLFF